Listed here are 9 T cell receptor beta chains from one sample, sequenced in a study of cytomegalovirus exposure and HLA in healthy donors. Primers for the PCR totalled 60 Vbeta and 13 Jbeta. Assay: immunoSEQ multiplex PCR; the TCRdb copy retains only in-frame clones and omits some. The repertoire holds around 150,000 clones, with about 64% as singletons. Sequenced input: PBMCs. The receptors derive from a woman aged 30 to 39 in good health and CMV-seropositive.

This chain links TRBV4-2 with TRBJ2-1, with 14 nucleotides matching TRBD2. Germline V gene sequence: CDR1 LGHNA, CDR2 YNFKEQ. The V and J ends lost 1 base and 8 bases, in that order; junction bases with no gene match: 10. The CDR3 spans 18 residues. The CDR3 spells CASSQVTSGTSGRDEQFF. The CDR3 region has the DNA TGTGCCAGCAGCCAAGTTACCTCCGGGACTAGCGGGAGAGATGAGCAGTTCTTC.

The rearrangement joins TRBV7-3 to TRBJ2-3; 13 bases fit TRBD2. V lost 6 bases to trimming and J lost 7 bases; unmatched junction nucleotides: 4. CDR3 length equals 14 residues. The germline gives CDR1 SGHTA, CDR2 FQGTGA. The CDR3 DNA sequence: TGTGCCAGCAGGACTAGCGGGGGGCGATATACGCAGTATTTT. Translated, it gives CASRTSGGRYTQYF.

This clone was recorded a few times. V gene TRBV28 combines with J gene TRBJ2-3; TRBD2 matches 8 bases. CDR1 MDHEN and CDR2 SYDVKM come from the germline V gene. The ends lost 8 bases at V and 2 bases at J; junction bases unmatched: 6. The CDR3 has 14 residues. The CDR3 DNA reads as TGTGCCAGCCTCCCGGGGGGGGACACAGATACGCAGTATTTT. This encodes CASLPGGDTDTQYF.

CDR3 bases: TGTGCCAGCAGTCCGGGACAGGGTATAAATGAAAAACTGTTTTTT. It encodes CASSPGQGINEKLFF. The chain links TRBV28 to TRBJ1-4, with 9 bases fitting TRBD1. The CDR3 consists of 15 residues. Trimming at V came to 5 bases and at J to 5 bases, leaving 6 bases not matched to a gene. Germline CDR1 and CDR2: MDHEN and SYDVKM.

This chain uses TRBV6-4 with TRBJ2-2, with 8 bases fitting TRBD1. This CDR3 comprises 14 residues. The J segment lost 4 bases and the V segment lost 8 bases, leaving 6 bases of the junction unmatched. Germline CDR1 MRHNA, CDR2 SNTAGT. The CDR3 spells CASRTGLSTGELFF. The CDR3 DNA sequence: TGTGCCAGCCGGACAGGGTTGAGCACCGGGGAGCTGTTTTTT.

The chain carries TRBV28 and TRBJ2-1; maybe TRBD1 (5 bases). Per the germline V gene, CDR1 is MDHEN and CDR2 is SYDVKM. V shed 2 bases and J shed 1 base, with 12 bases lying between them. The CDR3 totals 16 residues. CDR3 residues: CASSLPRRASYNEQFF. In DNA, the CDR3 is TGTGCCAGCAGTTTACCCCGCAGGGCATCCTACAATGAGCAGTTCTTC.

The rearrangement joins TRBV6-5 to TRBJ2-7; 7 nucleotides align to TRBD1. The germline V gene encodes CDR1 MNHEY and CDR2 SVGAGI. There are 15 residues in the CDR3. With 11 bases clipped from V and 2 bases from J, the junction kept 15 bases outside the gene matches. The CDR3 region is CADRRPGQRTYEQYF. The CDR3 DNA follows: TGTGCCGACAGGAGACCGGGACAGCGAACCTACGAGCAGTACTTC.

V usage is TRBV4-1 and J usage is TRBJ2-2; 11 bases are a match to TRBD2. Germline V gene sequence: CDR1 MGHRA, CDR2 YSYEKL. This CDR3 is built from 17 residues. With V trimmed by 3 bases and J by 1 base, 4 bases remained unmatched. This CDR3 reads CASSHLLAGENTGELFF. In DNA form, the CDR3 reads TGCGCCAGCAGCCACCTACTAGCGGGGGAGAACACCGGGGAGCTGTTTTTT.

This clone was detected once. The chain links TRBV19 to TRBJ2-7; no clear D. The CDR3 covers 14 residues. CDR1 is LNHDA and CDR2 is SQIVND in the germline V gene (reference sequence). The V and J ends lost 4 bases and 6 bases respectively, with 16 bases between them. CDR3 sequence (DNA): TGTGCCAGTAGTAGAGGTTACCCTCTCATCGAGCAGTACTTC. Translation gives CASSRGYPLIEQYF.